This is a list of T cell receptor beta chains from one sample in a study of T cells in Graves' hyperthyroidism and ophthalmopathy. TCRdb re-called the multiplex PCR reads with MiXCR, one entry per CDR3 protein. The data show 200,000 to 300,000 distinct CDR3 sequences, over 15% seen once. Material for sequencing was blood. These receptors all stem from a woman younger than 35 with Graves' ophthalmopathy. The CDR3 runs from the conserved cysteine through the conserved F or W. D genes are given only for firm matches. Size values are once, few and many counts, or a class for expanded clones, and some rows have none.

d_gene | abundance | j_gene | v_gene | CDR3nt | CDR3aa
TRBD1 | NA | TRBJ2-1 | TRBV5-1 | TGCGCCAGCAGCAGTACGGGACAGGGGTACCAAGGTTCGTTCTTC | CASSSTGQGYQGSFF
NA | many | TRBJ2-7 | TRBV6-1 | TGTGCCAGCAGTGAACCGGTCGGTCTTGGGGGCTACGAGCAGTACTTC | CASSEPVGLGGYEQYF
NA | many | TRBJ1-2 | TRBV29-1 | TGCAGCGTTCTGGGAAATTATGGCTACACCTTC | CSVLGNYGYTF
TRBD1 | many | TRBJ1-4 | TRBV4-1 | TGCGCCAGCAGCCAAGGGGACAGGGGGCGTGAAAAACTGTTTTTT | CASSQGDRGREKLFF
NA | many | TRBJ2-3 | TRBV20-1 | TGCAGTGCTAGTCCCTTTGGAGCTCTTAGCACAGATACGCAGTATTTT | CSASPFGALSTDTQYF
NA | NA | TRBJ2-1 | TRBV5-1 | TGCGCCAGCAGCTCCCACCGGGACAACTACAATGAGCAGTTCTTC | CASSSHRDNYNEQFF
NA | many | TRBJ2-7 | TRBV7-9 | TGTGCCAGCAGCTATGCGGGACAGACCTACGAGCAGTACTTC | CASSYAGQTYEQYF
TRBD1 | NA | TRBJ2-1 | TRBV24-1 | TGTGCCACCAGTGATTCCAATACAGGGGGCCATCTCAATGAGCAGTTCTTC | CATSDSNTGGHLNEQFF
NA | many | TRBJ2-5 | TRBV7-9 | TGTGCCAGCAGCGTCGGACTCATGTACCAAGAGACCCAGTACTTC | CASSVGLMYQETQYF
TRBD2 | NA | TRBJ2-3 | TRBV5-1 | TGCGCCAGCAGCCGTAGACTAGCGGGTAGCACAGATACGCAGTATTTT | CASSRRLAGSTDTQYF
NA | many | TRBJ1-2 | TRBV6-2/TRBV6-3 | TGTGCCAGCAGTTTGAATACCTATGGCTACACCTTC | CASSLNTYGYTF
NA | many | TRBJ1-1 | TRBV11-2 | TGTGCCAGCAGCTTTTTGGGCACTGAAGCTTTCTTT | CASSFLGTEAFF
TRBD1 | many | TRBJ1-2 | TRBV30 | TGTGCCTGGAGTGTACGTGTACAGGGGGCCTATGGCTACACCTTC | CAWSVRVQGAYGYTF
NA | many | TRBJ2-2 | TRBV7-9 | TGTGCCAGCAGCACACCGGGAGTAAACACCGGGGAGCTGTTTTTT | CASSTPGVNTGELFF
TRBD1 | many | TRBJ1-2 | TRBV19 | TGTGCCAGTAAGGTTAACAGGGGTTTCGGCTACACCTTC | CASKVNRGFGYTF
NA | many | TRBJ1-6 | TRBV7-2 | TGTGCCAGCAGCGGGAAGGACAGTCGATATAATTCACCCCTCCACTTT | CASSGKDSRYNSPLHF
NA | many | TRBJ1-1 | TRBV7-9 | TGTGCCAGCAGCTTAGTAGGAACAGGGAACACTGAAGCTTTCTTT | CASSLVGTGNTEAFF
TRBD2 | many | TRBJ2-5 | TRBV20-1 | TGCAGTGCTCCCCCTGCGGTTAGCGGGGGGGATCAAGAGACCCAGTACTTC | CSAPPAVSGGDQETQYF
NA | few | TRBJ2-1 | TRBV9 | TGTGCCAGCAGCCCCAGGGATTTGGTCAATGAGCAGTTCTTC | CASSPRDLVNEQFF
NA | many | TRBJ2-1 | TRBV27 | TGTGCCAGCAGTCCCAGGGGGCCGGGGGGGTATTACAATGAGCAGTTCTTC | CASSPRGPGGYYNEQFF
NA | many | TRBJ2-3 | TRBV7-9 | TGTGCCAGCAGCTTGGCCGTGCTCCCCACAGATACGCAGTATTTT | CASSLAVLPTDTQYF
NA | many | TRBJ1-1 | TRBV5-4 | TGTGCCAGCACCCCTGCCCCGGGAGCCCGTTGGACTGAAGCTTTCTTT | CASTPAPGARWTEAFF